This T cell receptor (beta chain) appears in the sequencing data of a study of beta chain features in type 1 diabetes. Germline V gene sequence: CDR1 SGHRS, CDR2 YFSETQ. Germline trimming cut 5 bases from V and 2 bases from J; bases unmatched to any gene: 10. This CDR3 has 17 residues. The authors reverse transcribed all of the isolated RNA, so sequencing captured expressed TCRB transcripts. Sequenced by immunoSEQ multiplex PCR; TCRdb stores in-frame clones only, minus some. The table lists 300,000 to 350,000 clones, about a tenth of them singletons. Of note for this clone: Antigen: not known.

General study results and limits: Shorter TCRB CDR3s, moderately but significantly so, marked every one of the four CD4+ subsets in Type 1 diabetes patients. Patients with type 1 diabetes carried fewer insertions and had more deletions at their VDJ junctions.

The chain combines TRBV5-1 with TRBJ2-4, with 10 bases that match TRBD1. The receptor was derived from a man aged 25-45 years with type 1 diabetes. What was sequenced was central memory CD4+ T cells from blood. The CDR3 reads CASRTGGALRPKNIQYF. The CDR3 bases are TGCGCCAGCAGGACAGGGGGCGCTTTAAGGCCCAAAAACATTCAGTACTTC.